This entry lists 7 T cell receptor beta chains sequenced from one sample in a study of breast tumors, draining lymph nodes, adjacent tissues. The lymph nodes were axillary draining lymph nodes from breast cancer patients. TCRdb used MiXCR to reprocess the multiplex PCR reads, holding one entry per CDR3 protein. The data contain more than 100,000 distinct CDR3 sequences, around 20% of them singletons. Sequenced: axillary lymph node tissue. These receptors were taken from a female donor with breast cancer. Some clones in this sample may be carry-over from other donors' samples.

This clonotype was observed at least ten times. The rearrangement joins TRBV7-9 to TRBJ1-2; D may be TRBD1 (6 bases). V lost 1 base and J 4 bases, leaving 19 bases between the germline ends. Germline V lookup: CDR1 SEHNR, CDR2 FQNEAQ (reference sequence). This CDR3 has 17 residues. CDR3 bases: TGTGCCAGCAGCTTAGATGGTAGACAGGACGTGTCCTATGGCTACACCTTC. It translates to CASSLDGRQDVSYGYTF.

This clonotype showed up many times. The chain joins TRBV7-2 to TRBJ2-7; the match to TRBD1 covers 8 bases. V lost 3 bases and J lost 7; bases outside the gene matches: 8. The length of the CDR3 is 14 residues. The germline gives CDR1 SGHTA, CDR2 FQGNSA. CDR3 bases: TGTGCCAGCAGCTTTTGGCAGGGGGCAGGAGAGCAGTACTTC. Amino acid sequence: CASSFWQGAGEQYF.

This clonotype was recorded a few times. This chain links TRBV28 with TRBJ2-7, with D hard to call. Germline values: CDR1 MDHEN, CDR2 SYDVKM. This CDR3 is built from 12 residues. V was pared by 1 base and J by 2 bases, with 3 bases between. CDR3 in amino acids: CASSLYAYEQYF. The CDR3 nucleotides are TGTGCCAGCAGTTTATACGCCTACGAGCAGTACTTC.

This clonotype was counted at least ten times. V is TRBV12-3 or TRBV12-4 and J is TRBJ2-6; 9 nucleotides line up with TRBD2. After removal of 5 bases from V and 0 bases from J, the junction contained 8 bases not matched to a gene. The CDR3 runs to 18 residues. As DNA, the CDR3 is TGTGCCAGCAGTCCCCGGGTAGCGGGGGTCTCTGGGGCCAACGTCCTGACTTTC. This encodes CASSPRVAGVSGANVLTF.

The sample holds one count of this clonotype. A read error is likely, as this CDR3 ends without the conserved phenylalanine or tryptophan. The chain joins TRBV6-4 to TRBJ2-2; tentative D call: TRBD1 (5 bases). This CDR3 comprises 14 residues. Trimming took 4 bases from V and 1 from J, leaving 7 bases between them. Germline CDR1 reads MRHNA; CDR2 reads SNTAGT. CDR3 region: CASSVQGNTGELFL. The CDR3 coding sequence is TGTGCCAGCAGTGTTCAGGGGAACACCGGGGAGCTGTTTCTT.

This clonotype was picked up many times. The chain combines TRBV4-3 with TRBJ2-3, with unresolved D. This CDR3 is 17 amino acids long. CDR1 is LGHNA, CDR2 YSLEER, per germline. Trimming left V 0 bases short and J 3 bases short, with 16 bases between. CDR3 DNA sequence: TGCGCCAGCAGCCAAGAAGGGCGACTCGACGGAACAGATACGCAGTATTTT. Protein sequence: CASSQEGRLDGTDTQYF.

Points on this clonotype: This sequence may be a read error, since a much larger clone differs from it by one base. The chain links TRBV20-1 to TRBJ2-6; possibly TRBD1 for D (6 bases). The CDR3 is made up of 16 amino acids. Per the germline V gene, CDR1 is DFQATT and CDR2 is SNEGSKA (reference sequence). CDR3 bases: TGCAGTGCTAGAGAGAGACAGGTCTCTGGGGCCCACGTCCTGACTTTC. Translation gives CSARERQVSGAHVLTF.